Below, 21 T cell receptor beta chains from the same sample are listed, as sequenced in a study of cytomegalovirus exposure and HLA in healthy donors. A multiplex PCR was run with 60 Vbeta primers and 13 Jbeta primers. Some clones are missing from TCRdb's copy, which holds only in-frame ones; the method was immunoSEQ multiplex PCR. The sample includes roughly 170,000 clones, over 65% seen only once; the top ten take 0.7% to 0.8%. Input material: PBMCs. These receptors were obtained from a female donor in good health and CMV-seronegative.

The chain combines TRBV5-4 with TRBJ1-3; D not certain. The CDR3 is 15 residues long. V lost 0 bases, J lost 3 bases, and 10 bases lay in between. The germline V gene encodes CDR1 SGHNT and CDR2 YYREEE (reference sequence). CDR3 region: CASSLGGRVGNTIYF. DNA of the CDR3: TGTGCCAGCAGCTTGGGAGGGAGGGTTGGAAACACCATATATTTT.

The chain employs TRBV25-1 and TRBJ2-1; D is possibly TRBD1 (5 bases). From germline, CDR1 is MGHDK and CDR2 SYGVNS. Trimming shortened V by 5 bases and J by 0 bases, and 17 bases separated the two germline ends. The length of the CDR3 is 17 residues. CDR3 region: CASSRGPADSSYNEQFF. The CDR3 DNA reads as TGTGCCAGCAGTCGTGGACCTGCAGACAGCTCCTACAATGAGCAGTTCTTC.

This clone was seen a handful of times. The chain uses TRBV5-6 and TRBJ1-5; tentative D call: TRBD1 (6 bases). This CDR3 is 15 amino acids long. Germline V lookup: CDR1 SGHDT, CDR2 YYEEEE. Trimming left V 3 bases short and J 7 bases short, with 17 bases between. The DNA for the CDR3 is TGTGCCAGCAGCTCATCAACAGGGTTCGTCCAGCCCCAGCATTTT. It encodes CASSSSTGFVQPQHF.

The chain has TRBV9 and TRBJ1-1, with D perhaps TRBD1 (5 bases). Trimming left V 0 bases short and J 4 bases short, with 10 bases between. The CDR3 consists of 14 residues. Germline V gives CDR1 SGDLS, CDR2 YYNGEE. CDR3 in DNA: TGTGCCAGCAGCGTAGTTCAGGGCAGCACTGAAGCTTTCTTT. As protein: CASSVVQGSTEAFF.

The chain employs TRBV30 and TRBJ1-1; D not resolved. The ends were cut back, 5 bases at V and 0 bases at J, with 10 bases in the middle. The CDR3 is 13 residues long. Germline CDR1 GTSNPN, CDR2 SVGIG (reference sequence). CDR3 sequence reads: CAWGETVNTEAFF. The CDR3, as DNA: TGTGCCTGGGGTGAGACTGTGAACACTGAAGCTTTCTTT.

The chain uses TRBV2 and TRBJ2-3, with D possibly TRBD2 on 5 matching bases. Trimming stripped 3 bases from V and 3 bases from J, with 10 bases between. Per the germline V gene, CDR1 is SNHLY and CDR2 is FYNNEI. CDR3 length: 14 amino acids. CDR3 in DNA: TGTGCCAGCAGTGACTCTAGCAATACAGATACGCAGTATTTT. Translation gives CASSDSSNTDTQYF.

This rearrangement joins TRBV7-9 to TRBJ2-2, with a possible D match to TRBD2 (6 bases). V lost 5 bases to trimming and J lost 6 bases, with 19 bases between them. The CDR3 loop spans 16 amino acids. CDR1 SEHNR and CDR2 FQNEAQ come from the germline V gene (reference sequence). The chain's CDR3 is CASSPGTPGGAGELFF. As DNA, the CDR3 is TGTGCCAGCAGCCCCGGGACGCCCGGGGGTGCCGGGGAGCTGTTTTTT.

The chain combines TRBV11-2 with TRBJ2-3, with D perhaps TRBD2 (5 bases). Germline CDR1 SGHAT, CDR2 FQNNGV. The germline V and J ends were trimmed by 1 base and 4 bases, with 15 bases remaining between them. The CDR3 contains 16 residues. CDR3 nucleotides: TGTGCCAGCAGCTTAGGGCGCCTAGCAGGAGCAGATACGCAGTATTTT. Translated, it gives CASSLGRLAGADTQYF.

This chain connects TRBV7-9 to TRBJ2-5, with TRBD1 identical over 11 bases. Matching the DNA end better, TRBJ2-7 makes the J call doubtful. Germline-derived CDR1 and CDR2 are SEHNR and FQNEAQ (reference sequence). This CDR3 is built from 17 residues. The CDR3 DNA is TGTGCCAGCAGCTTAGCGGGGGGACAGGGGGGATCCTACGAGCAGTACTTC. This encodes CASSLAGGQGGSYEQYF.

The chain uses TRBV30 and TRBJ2-7, with 7 positions matching TRBD1. The CDR3 sequence is 15 residues long. Trimming cost V 1 base and J 4 bases; bases outside gene matches: 10. Germline V gene sequence: CDR1 GTSNPN, CDR2 SVGIG (reference sequence). DNA of the CDR3: TGTGCCTGGAGTGGACCTAGGACAGGTAAATACGAGCAGTACTTC. Encoded protein: CAWSGPRTGKYEQYF.

V is TRBV5-1 and J is TRBJ2-7; the match to TRBD1 covers 9 bases. The CDR3 loop spans 15 amino acids. The germline V gene has CDR1 SGHRS and CDR2 YFSETQ. V lost 1 base, J lost 5 bases, and 7 bases stayed unmatched. CDR3 DNA: TGCGCCAGCAGCTTGCCACAGGGGGCTATCAACGAGCAGTACTTC. Translated, it gives CASSLPQGAINEQYF.

This clone was seen only once. The gene calls are TRBV7-8 and TRBJ2-1; TRBD2 matches at 7 bases. The CDR3 is made up of 15 amino acids. Germline V gene sequence: CDR1 SGHVS, CDR2 FQNEAQ. Trimming at V came to 3 bases and at J to 2 bases, leaving 4 bases not matched to a gene. The CDR3 is CASSLRLAPYNEQFF. The DNA of the CDR3 is TGTGCCAGCAGCTTGAGACTAGCCCCCTACAATGAGCAGTTCTTC. The whole variable domain, filled in from reference TRBV7-8 and TRBJ2-1, reads GAGVSQSPRYKVAKRGQDVALRCDPISGHVSLFWYQQALGQGPEFLTYFQNEAQLDKSGLPSDRFFAERPEGSVSTLKIQRTQQEDSAVYLCASSLRLAPYNEQFFGPGTRLTVL.

This clone was recorded only once. The chain employs TRBV6-6 and TRBJ1-2, with TRBD1 identical over 8 bases. CDR3 length: 15 amino acids. Germline CDR1 is MNHNY and CDR2 is SVGAGI (reference sequence). The trim removed 5 bases at V and 8 bases at J, leaving 13 bases unmatched. The CDR3 protein is CASSLPPGQAIGYTF. The DNA for the CDR3 is TGTGCCAGCAGTCTCCCGCCGGGACAGGCAATAGGCTACACCTTC.

The chain recombines TRBV9 with TRBJ2-7; D may be TRBD1 (6 bases). Trimming took 0 bases from V and 0 from J, leaving 10 bases between them. The germline V gene encodes CDR1 SGDLS and CDR2 YYNGEE. The CDR3 is 15 amino acids. The CDR3 nucleotides read TGTGCCAGCAGCGTAGAGGCAGGGGCCTCCTACGAGCAGTACTTC. It is translated as CASSVEAGASYEQYF.

This clone showed up just once. V gene TRBV4-1 combines with J gene TRBJ2-5; 9 bases match TRBD1. This CDR3 contains 17 residues. Germline assignment: CDR1 MGHRA and CDR2 YSYEKL. The J segment lost 5 bases and the V segment lost 3 bases, leaving 13 bases of the junction unmatched. The CDR3 nucleotides read TGCGCCAGCAGCCAGATCCTGCCGGGACAGGGTTGGGAGACCCAGTACTTC. The encoded protein is CASSQILPGQGWETQYF.

This clone came up a few times. This chain links TRBV5-6 with TRBJ2-1, with D tentatively TRBD2 (5 bases). V was shortened by 4 bases and J by 0 bases, with 14 bases between the two germline ends. Looked up from germline, CDR1 is SGHDT and CDR2 is YYEEEE. This CDR3 contains 16 residues. The CDR3 nucleotides are TGTGCCAGCAGCGGAGGCGGGTCGAGCTCCTACAATGAGCAGTTCTTC. Its protein product is CASSGGGSSSYNEQFF.

To note about this clone: The junction shows a germline mismatch at one end, possibly a read error. Distinct nucleotide sequences in the sample also encode this CDR3. The chain links TRBV29-1 to TRBJ2-2; D may be TRBD1 (6 bases). The CDR3 runs 13 residues. Germline CDR1 is SQVTM and CDR2 is ANQGSEA. The CDR3, as DNA: TGCAGCGTTCACAGGGCGGACACTGGGGAGCTGTTTTTT. Protein sequence: CSVHRADTGELFF.

This clone was seen only a few times. The J gene is TRBJ1-5, the V gene TRBV28; D not resolved. The V end lost 5 bases, the J end lost 7 bases, and 9 bases lay between the germline ends. CDR1 is MDHEN and CDR2 is SYDVKM in the germline V gene. The CDR3 consists of 12 residues. The CDR3 region has the DNA TGTGCCAGCAGTGCCTCGGGACAGCCCCAGCATTTT. It yields the protein CASSASGQPQHF. Drawing the rest from reference TRBV28 and TRBJ1-5, the complete variable domain is DVKVTQSSRYLVKRTGEKVFLECVQDMDHENMFWYRQDPGLGLRLIYFSYDVKMKEKGDIPEGYSVSREKKERFSLILESASTNQTSMYLCASSASGQPQHFGDGTRLSIL.

V is TRBV11-2 and J is TRBJ2-1, with unresolved D. The germline gives CDR1 SGHAT, CDR2 FQNNGV. The V end lost 0 bases, the J end lost 11 bases, and 8 bases lay between the germline ends. The length of the CDR3 is 12 residues. The CDR3 DNA reads TGTGCCAGCAGCTTAGAGAGGCCCAAGCAGTTCTTC. This translates into CASSLERPKQFF.

On this clone itself: One junction end disagrees with the germline gene, perhaps due to a read error. The V call is TRBV9, the J call TRBJ2-6; 8 nucleotides agree with TRBD2. This CDR3 spans 18 amino acids. Germline V gene lookup returns CDR1 SGDLS and CDR2 YYNGEE. Written as DNA, the CDR3 is TGTGCCAGCAGCGATCATATTAGGGCCCCCGGGGGGGCCAACGGCCTGACTTTC. The encoded protein is CASSDHIRAPGGANGLTF. Combining the CDR3 with reference TRBV9 and TRBJ2-6 gives the whole variable domain DSGVTQTPKHLITATGQRVTLRCSPRSGDLSVYWYQQSLDQGLQFLIQYYNGEERAKGNILERFSAQQFPDLHSELNLSSLELGDSALYFCASSDHIRAPGGANGLTFGAGSRLTVL.

The gene calls are TRBV6-5 and TRBJ2-7; TRBD2 agrees at 8 bases. This CDR3 has 14 amino acids. Germline V gene sequence: CDR1 MNHEY, CDR2 SVGAGI. J gave up 7 bases and V 5 bases, and 10 bases lay outside the gene matches. The CDR3 region has the DNA TGTGCCAGCAGTAGCGGGGGACCCTTCGGGGAGCAGTACTTC. This sequence encodes CASSSGGPFGEQYF.